This T cell receptor beta chain stems from a study of blood T cell repertoires in COVID-19. Sequencing was performed with immunoSEQ multiplex PCR; in TCRdb, only in-frame clones are kept and a portion is missing. The sample lists about 110,000 clones, less than 85% occurring once. The CDR3 sequence is 16 residues long. Germline assignment: CDR1 SGHRS and CDR2 YFSETQ. The V end was cut by 4 bases, the J end by 7 bases, with 20 bases between. This chain links TRBV5-1 with TRBJ2-2, with a weak D call TRBD2 (6 bases). The sequence was obtained from a woman aged 55-70 years with acute or convalescent COVID-19. The sequenced material came from peripheral blood. CDR3 nucleotide sequence: TGCGCCAGCAGCAAGGCGGGACTTCAAGTCAGCGGGGAGCTGTTTTTT. Protein: CASSKAGLQVSGELFF.